This is a list of T cell receptor beta chains from one sample in a study of identical twins. Each CDR3 protein is one row after TCRdb ran MiXCR on the 5' RACE reads. Found here are about 480,000 distinct CDR3 sequences, 12% to 15% of them singletons; the top ten hold over 0.5%. These data were likewise used in another study, on yellow fever vaccine responses in identical twins.

The sample comprised CD4+ T cells sorted from blood. The source is a woman aged 18 to 35 in good health. CDR3s leave out the opening cysteine and the closing phenylalanine or tryptophan.

CDR3 length: 12
V gene: TRBV12-3/TRBV12-4
J gene: TRBJ2-1
CDR3 protein: ASSIRDWYNEQF

CDR3 length: 12
V gene: TRBV7-2
J gene: TRBJ2-7
CDR3 protein: ASSTQQYTYEQY

CDR3 length: 13
V gene: TRBV6-5
J gene: TRBJ2-7
CDR3 protein: ASSYSRQGAYEQY

CDR3 length: 14
V gene: TRBV6-5
J gene: TRBJ1-6
CDR3 protein: ASSYSTRRSNSPLH

CDR3 length: 13
V gene: TRBV7-6
J gene: TRBJ2-5
CDR3 protein: ASSLEGVATETQY

CDR3 length: 14
V gene: TRBV6-5
J gene: TRBJ2-3
CDR3 protein: ASSSRGRRGSDTQY

CDR3 length: 14
V gene: TRBV9
J gene: TRBJ2-3
CDR3 protein: ASSVGLAGGGDTQY

CDR3 length: 12
V gene: TRBV7-3
J gene: TRBJ2-3
CDR3 protein: ASSLGHFTDTQY

CDR3 length: 14
V gene: TRBV5-1
J gene: TRBJ1-1
CDR3 protein: ASSLWGQTENTEAF

CDR3 length: 13
V gene: TRBV7-2
J gene: TRBJ1-1
CDR3 protein: ASSPKGGGNTEAF

CDR3 length: 15
V gene: TRBV20-1
J gene: TRBJ2-3
CDR3 protein: SARDLYDSGGSDTQY

CDR3 length: 15
V gene: TRBV6-1
J gene: TRBJ2-7
CDR3 protein: ASSLLPTGAPLYEQY

CDR3 length: 10
V gene: TRBV5-1
J gene: TRBJ2-2
CDR3 protein: ASSSHSGELF

CDR3 length: 12
V gene: TRBV7-2
J gene: TRBJ2-4
CDR3 protein: ASSSQNAKNIQY

CDR3 length: 14
V gene: TRBV12-3/TRBV12-4
J gene: TRBJ2-7
CDR3 protein: ASSPGAALSSYEQY

CDR3 length: 13
V gene: TRBV7-2
J gene: TRBJ2-3
CDR3 protein: ASSLGGSSPDTQY

CDR3 length: 16
V gene: TRBV12-3/TRBV12-4
J gene: TRBJ2-1
CDR3 protein: TRSLFPLSASSYNEQF

CDR3 length: 12
V gene: TRBV7-7
J gene: TRBJ2-5
CDR3 protein: ASSLDAGMETQY

CDR3 length: 12
V gene: TRBV5-6
J gene: TRBJ2-1
CDR3 protein: ASSLTGIYNEQF

CDR3 length: 12
V gene: TRBV5-1
J gene: TRBJ2-3
CDR3 protein: ASSLPHSTDTQY

CDR3 length: 13
V gene: TRBV5-1
J gene: TRBJ2-7
CDR3 protein: ASSWTSGGAYEQY

CDR3 length: 9
V gene: TRBV28
J gene: TRBJ2-7
CDR3 protein: ATWGQTVQY

CDR3 length: 10
V gene: TRBV7-9
J gene: TRBJ1-1
CDR3 protein: ASSETGTEAF

CDR3 length: 14
V gene: TRBV5-1
J gene: TRBJ2-4
CDR3 protein: ASSETSGGAKNIQY

CDR3 length: 13
V gene: TRBV15
J gene: TRBJ2-7
CDR3 protein: ATSSSNGAQARLN

CDR3 length: 16
V gene: TRBV11-2
J gene: TRBJ2-1
CDR3 protein: ASSPGLAGAFSYNEQF

CDR3 length: 12
V gene: TRBV5-1
J gene: TRBJ1-1
CDR3 protein: ASSLGQGAPEAF

CDR3 length: 12
V gene: TRBV6-1
J gene: TRBJ2-1
CDR3 protein: ASSAPGGFTEQF

CDR3 length: 8
V gene: TRBV7-9
J gene: TRBJ2-7
CDR3 protein: DLWGYEQY

CDR3 length: 11
V gene: TRBV6-2/TRBV6-3
J gene: TRBJ2-1
CDR3 protein: ASSYRPGNEQF

CDR3 length: 13
V gene: TRBV3-1
J gene: TRBJ2-5
CDR3 protein: ASSQVGTSQETQY

CDR3 length: 8
V gene: TRBV20-1
J gene: TRBJ2-5
CDR3 protein: SARNETQY

CDR3 length: 13
V gene: TRBV7-8
J gene: TRBJ2-6
CDR3 protein: ASSSRASGANVLT

CDR3 length: 12
V gene: TRBV7-2
J gene: TRBJ2-7
CDR3 protein: ASSSNRAAYEQY

CDR3 length: 13
V gene: TRBV9
J gene: TRBJ2-2
CDR3 protein: ASSVGFPGTGELF

CDR3 length: 13
V gene: TRBV5-4
J gene: TRBJ2-5
CDR3 protein: ASRLLAGGPETQY

CDR3 length: 11
V gene: TRBV6-5
J gene: TRBJ2-7
CDR3 protein: ASKTDRGSSQY

CDR3 length: 12
V gene: TRBV5-1
J gene: TRBJ2-7
CDR3 protein: ASSPSGTAYEQY

CDR3 length: 13
V gene: TRBV3-1
J gene: TRBJ2-2
CDR3 protein: ASSQDWGPAGELF

CDR3 length: 15
V gene: TRBV6-5
J gene: TRBJ2-5
CDR3 protein: ASSYSGREGSQETQY

CDR3 length: 10
V gene: TRBV12-3/TRBV12-4
J gene: TRBJ2-5
CDR3 protein: ASSPHPETQY

CDR3 length: 13
V gene: TRBV7-2
J gene: TRBJ2-1
CDR3 protein: ASSSGSPSYNEQF

CDR3 length: 11
V gene: TRBV7-2
J gene: TRBJ2-4
CDR3 protein: ASRWTGGGIQY

CDR3 length: 13
V gene: TRBV3-1
J gene: TRBJ2-1
CDR3 protein: ASSQGTGAYNEQF

CDR3 length: 11
V gene: TRBV9
J gene: TRBJ2-7
CDR3 protein: ASSVGTGDQQY

CDR3 length: 13
V gene: TRBV28
J gene: TRBJ2-4
CDR3 protein: ASSLSPGAGDIQY

CDR3 length: 11
V gene: TRBV7-2
J gene: TRBJ2-7
CDR3 protein: ASSLRPTYEQY

CDR3 length: 15
V gene: TRBV12-3/TRBV12-4
J gene: TRBJ2-6
CDR3 protein: ASRKPGQGSGANVLT

CDR3 length: 13
V gene: TRBV20-1
J gene: TRBJ2-1
CDR3 protein: SATREAGGVGEQF

CDR3 length: 14
V gene: TRBV28
J gene: TRBJ1-1
CDR3 protein: ASSLYQGPVDVGAF

CDR3 length: 13
V gene: TRBV7-2
J gene: TRBJ2-1
CDR3 protein: ASSLRGLPNNEQF

CDR3 length: 14
V gene: TRBV3-1
J gene: TRBJ2-3
CDR3 protein: ASSQNSRLSTDTQY

CDR3 length: 11
V gene: TRBV10-3
J gene: TRBJ1-2
CDR3 protein: AVEGQGASGYT

CDR3 length: 12
V gene: TRBV5-1
J gene: TRBJ2-1
CDR3 protein: ASSLGGAGNEQF

CDR3 length: 16
V gene: TRBV4-2
J gene: TRBJ2-1
CDR3 protein: ASSHASGGALSVNEQF

CDR3 length: 12
V gene: TRBV7-9
J gene: TRBJ2-1
CDR3 protein: ASMGGGAGNEQF

CDR3 length: 14
V gene: TRBV4-2
J gene: TRBJ2-7
CDR3 protein: ASSQVGGESSYEQY